This T cell receptor beta chain was obtained from a study of T cells in localized non-small cell lung cancer. Clones were read by immunoSEQ multiplex PCR, and TCRdb kept only the in-frame ones, dropping some. The profile shows some 64,000 clones, roughly four fifths of them singletons. The CDR3 has 13 residues. In germline, CDR1 is SGHRS, CDR2 YFSETQ. V lost 4 bases to trimming and J lost 6 bases; unmatched junction nucleotides: 7. This clone was detected only once. The sample in question was PBMCs, obtained before any cancer treatment. This receptor was taken from a man between 40 and 70 years old with stage II lung adenocarcinoma. The rearrangement links TRBV5-1 to TRBJ2-7; TRBD1 matches at 7 bases. The CDR3 coding sequence is TGCGCCAGCAGCGTTTGGGACAGTAGCGAGCAGTACTTC. It translates to CASSVWDSSEQYF.